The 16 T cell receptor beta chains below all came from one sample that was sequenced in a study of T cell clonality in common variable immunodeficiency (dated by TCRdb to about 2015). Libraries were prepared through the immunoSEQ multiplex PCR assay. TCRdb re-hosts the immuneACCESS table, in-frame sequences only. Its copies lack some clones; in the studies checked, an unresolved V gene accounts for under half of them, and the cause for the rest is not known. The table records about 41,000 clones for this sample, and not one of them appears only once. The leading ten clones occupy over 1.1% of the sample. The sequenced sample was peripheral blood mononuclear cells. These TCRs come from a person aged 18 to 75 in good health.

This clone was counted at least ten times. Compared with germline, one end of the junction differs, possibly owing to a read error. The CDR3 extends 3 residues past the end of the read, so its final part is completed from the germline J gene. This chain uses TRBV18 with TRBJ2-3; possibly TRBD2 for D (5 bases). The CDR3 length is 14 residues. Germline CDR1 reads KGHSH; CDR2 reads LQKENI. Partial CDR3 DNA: TGTGCCAGCTCACGGCAACTAGGCACAGTTACG. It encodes CASSRQLGTVT. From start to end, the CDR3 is CASSRQLGTVTQYF.

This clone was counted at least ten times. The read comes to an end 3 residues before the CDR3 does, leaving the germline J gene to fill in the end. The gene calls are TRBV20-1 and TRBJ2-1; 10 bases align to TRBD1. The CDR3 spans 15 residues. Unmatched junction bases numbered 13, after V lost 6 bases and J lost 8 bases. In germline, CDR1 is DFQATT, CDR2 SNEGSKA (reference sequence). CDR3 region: CSAETRDRGSYEQFF. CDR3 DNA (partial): TGCAGTGCCGAGACCCGGGACAGGGGATCGTATGAG.

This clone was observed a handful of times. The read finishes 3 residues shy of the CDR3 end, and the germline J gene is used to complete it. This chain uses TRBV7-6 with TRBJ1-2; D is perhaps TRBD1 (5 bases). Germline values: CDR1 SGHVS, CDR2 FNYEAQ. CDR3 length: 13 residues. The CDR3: CASSLETEGGYTF. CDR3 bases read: TGTGCCAGCAGCTTAGAGACAGAAGGGGGC.

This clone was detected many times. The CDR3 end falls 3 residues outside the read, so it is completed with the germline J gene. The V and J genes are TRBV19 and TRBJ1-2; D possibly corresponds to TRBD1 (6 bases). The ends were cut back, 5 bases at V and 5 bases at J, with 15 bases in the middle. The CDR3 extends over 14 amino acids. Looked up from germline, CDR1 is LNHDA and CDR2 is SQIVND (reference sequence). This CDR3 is CASSPRGRGYGYTF. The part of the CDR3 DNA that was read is TGTGCCAGTAGTCCCCGAGGCAGGGGTTATGGC.

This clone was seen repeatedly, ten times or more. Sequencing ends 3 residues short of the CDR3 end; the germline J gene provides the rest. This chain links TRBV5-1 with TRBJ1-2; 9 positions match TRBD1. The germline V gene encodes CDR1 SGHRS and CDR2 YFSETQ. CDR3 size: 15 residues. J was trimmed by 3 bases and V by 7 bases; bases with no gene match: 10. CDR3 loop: CASGGPYRGHYGYTF. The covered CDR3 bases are TGCGCCAGCGGGGGTCCCTACAGGGGGCACTATGGC.

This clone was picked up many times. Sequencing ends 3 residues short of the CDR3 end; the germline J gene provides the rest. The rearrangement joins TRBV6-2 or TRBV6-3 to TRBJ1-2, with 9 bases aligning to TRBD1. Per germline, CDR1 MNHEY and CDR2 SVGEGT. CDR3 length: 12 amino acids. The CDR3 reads CASTTTGGGYTF. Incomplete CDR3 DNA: TGTGCCAGCACCACGACAGGGGGAGGC.

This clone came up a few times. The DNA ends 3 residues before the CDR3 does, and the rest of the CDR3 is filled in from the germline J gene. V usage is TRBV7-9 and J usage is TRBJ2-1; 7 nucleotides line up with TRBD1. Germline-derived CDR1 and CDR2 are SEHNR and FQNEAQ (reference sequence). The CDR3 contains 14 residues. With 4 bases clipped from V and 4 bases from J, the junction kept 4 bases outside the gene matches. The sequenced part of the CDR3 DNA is TGTGCCAGCAGCTACAGGGGCCCATACAATGAG. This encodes CASSYRGPYNE. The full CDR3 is CASSYRGPYNEQFF. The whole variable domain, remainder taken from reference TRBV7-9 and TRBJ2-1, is DTGVSQNPRHKITKRGQNVTFRCDPISEHNRLYWYRQTLGQGPEFLTYFQNEAQLEKSRLLSDRFSAERPKGSFSTLEIQRTEQGDSAMYLCASSYRGPYNEQFFGPGTRLTVL.

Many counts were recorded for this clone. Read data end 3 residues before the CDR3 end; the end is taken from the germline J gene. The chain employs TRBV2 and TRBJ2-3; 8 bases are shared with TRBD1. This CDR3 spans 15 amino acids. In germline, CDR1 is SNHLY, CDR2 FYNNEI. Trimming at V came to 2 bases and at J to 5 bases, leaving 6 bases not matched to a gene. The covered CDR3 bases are TGTGCCAGCAGTGAAATCGGACAGGGCAGAGATACG. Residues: CASSEIGQGRDT. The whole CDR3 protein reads CASSEIGQGRDTQYF.

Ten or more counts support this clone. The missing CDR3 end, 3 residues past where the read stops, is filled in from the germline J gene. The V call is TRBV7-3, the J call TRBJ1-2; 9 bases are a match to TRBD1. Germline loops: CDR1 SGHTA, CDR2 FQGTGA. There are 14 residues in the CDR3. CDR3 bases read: TGTGCCAGCAGTGACCCGGGACAGGGTCCCCTC. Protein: CASSDPGQGPL. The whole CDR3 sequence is CASSDPGQGPLYTF.

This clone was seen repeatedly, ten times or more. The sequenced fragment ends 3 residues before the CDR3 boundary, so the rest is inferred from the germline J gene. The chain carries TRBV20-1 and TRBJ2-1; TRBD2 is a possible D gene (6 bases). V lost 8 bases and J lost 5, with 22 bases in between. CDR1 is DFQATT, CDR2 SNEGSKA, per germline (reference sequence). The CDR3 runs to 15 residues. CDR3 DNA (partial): TGCAGTTCCCTTCCGGGACTCCAGAATCACAATGAG. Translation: CSSLPGLQNHNE. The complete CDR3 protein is CSSLPGLQNHNEQFF.

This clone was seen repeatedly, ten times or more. CDR3 residues: CASSSGLAGGTKSTDTQYF. The covered CDR3 bases are TGCGCCAGCAGCTCGGGACTAGCGGGAGGCACTAAGAGCACAGATACG. This chain links TRBV5-1 with TRBJ2-3; TRBD2 aligns across 15 bases. The read comes to an end 3 residues before the CDR3 does, leaving the germline J gene to fill in the end. The CDR3 has 19 amino acids. V lost 3 bases and J lost 0; bases outside the gene matches: 8. Germline assignment: CDR1 SGHRS and CDR2 YFSETQ.

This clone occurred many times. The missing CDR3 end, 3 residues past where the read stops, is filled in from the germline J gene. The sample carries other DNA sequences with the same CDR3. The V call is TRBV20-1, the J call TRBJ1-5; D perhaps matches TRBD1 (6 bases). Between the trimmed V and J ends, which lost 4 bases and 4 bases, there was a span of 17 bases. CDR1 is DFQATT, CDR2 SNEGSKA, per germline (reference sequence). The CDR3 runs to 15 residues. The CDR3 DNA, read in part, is TGCAGTGCTAATTTGCCGACAGGCAATAATCAGCCC. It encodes CSANLPTGNNQP. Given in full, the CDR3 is CSANLPTGNNQPQHF.

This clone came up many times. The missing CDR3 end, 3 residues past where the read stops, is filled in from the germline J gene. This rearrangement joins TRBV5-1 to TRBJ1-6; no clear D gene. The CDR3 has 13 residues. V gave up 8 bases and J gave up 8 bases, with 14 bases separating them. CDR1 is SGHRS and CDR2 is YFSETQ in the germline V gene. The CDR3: CASAQSRDSPLHF. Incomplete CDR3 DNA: TGCGCCAGTGCTCAAAGTAGGGATTCACCC.

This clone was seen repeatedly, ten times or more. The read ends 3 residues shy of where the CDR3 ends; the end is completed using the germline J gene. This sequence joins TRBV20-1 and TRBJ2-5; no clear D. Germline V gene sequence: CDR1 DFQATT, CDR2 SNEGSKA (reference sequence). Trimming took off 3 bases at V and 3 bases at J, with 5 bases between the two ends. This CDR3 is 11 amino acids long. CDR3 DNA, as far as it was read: TGCAGTGCTAGTCCCAAAGAGACC. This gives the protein CSASPKET. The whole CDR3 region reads CSASPKETQYF.

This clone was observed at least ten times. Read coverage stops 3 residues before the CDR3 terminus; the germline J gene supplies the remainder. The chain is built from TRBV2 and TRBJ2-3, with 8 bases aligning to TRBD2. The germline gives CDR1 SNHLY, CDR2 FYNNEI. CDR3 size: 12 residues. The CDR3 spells CGTTSVGDTQYF. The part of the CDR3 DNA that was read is TGTGGGACGACTAGCGTGGGGGATACG.

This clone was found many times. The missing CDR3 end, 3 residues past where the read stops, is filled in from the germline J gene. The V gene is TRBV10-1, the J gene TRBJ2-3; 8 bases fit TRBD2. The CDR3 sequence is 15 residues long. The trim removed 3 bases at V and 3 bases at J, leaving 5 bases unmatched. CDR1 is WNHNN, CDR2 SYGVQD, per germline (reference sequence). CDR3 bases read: TGCGCCAGCAGTGAAGTAGCGGGACCTACAGATACG. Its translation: CASSEVAGPTDT. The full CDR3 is CASSEVAGPTDTQYF.